Sequencing of this T cell receptor beta chain was carried out in a study of early T cells in non-severe SARS-CoV-2 infection (dated by TCRdb to the early 2020s). Some background on the complete study: Bulk RNA from unsorted whole blood was used for TCR sequencing, so alpha and beta chains could not be paired. The study at large found these results: VDJdb matching was skewed toward anti-spike CD8 responses and likely underestimated virus-specific expansions, missing private and CD4 specificities.

Library method: 5' RACE. Data came from a NextSeq 500. To correct for sequencing error and PCR bias, the TCR library protocol tagged individual cDNA molecules with unique molecular identifiers. Both TCR alpha and beta chains were sequenced, and tight co-correlation was observed between alpha and beta sequence abundances in each sample. The study's processing was this. Decombinator V4 was used to annotate the V gene, J gene and CDR3 of the TCR sequences. TCRs were defined as expanded if a significant change between any two time points was detected under a Poisson model with p below 0.0001. Abundances of TCRs were expressed as counts per million after normalisation to the total number of TCRs sequenced in each sample. VDJdb, accessed on 1 November 2021, was searched for TCRs annotated for CMV, EBV and SARS-CoV-2, and TCRs annotated for more than one antigen were excluded. Clones were called with MiXCR by TCRdb after fastp trimmed the public reads at Q25, and only in-frame beta chains were retained. Rows are unified per CDR3 protein, each entry keeping the most common DNA and genes. These V and J calls are TCRdb output, not the study's own analysis. For this sample there are about 52,000 distinct CDR3 sequences; 8% to 8.5% appear just once. The leading ten clones occupy 8.5% to 10% of the sample.

The study was a case-control design nested within a healthcare worker cohort in London, UK, with weekly nasopharyngeal swab PCR tests and blood sampling. Healthcare workers were recruited between 23 and 31 March 2020, during the week of the UK lockdown, and were followed weekly for up to roughly 16 weeks. A note on this clonotype: The clone's antigen remains unknown. Per-base quality was not reported, and no clone a single base away is much larger than it.

Sequences were obtained from whole blood. The receptor comes from an adult who was a healthcare worker with PCR-confirmed SARS-CoV-2 infection or an uninfected control (not recorded which).

Read as DNA, the sequence is TGTGCCAGCAGCTTCGACACAGATACGCAGTATTTT. Translated, it gives CASSFDTDTQYF. The rearranged segments are TRBV7-9 and TRBJ2-3; there is no confident call for the D gene. There are 12 amino acids in the CDR3, from cysteine to phenylalanine inclusive. Left in the record is the CDR3 DNA by itself, 36 bases read in frame from the first base. Trimming removed 3 bases from V and 2 bases from J, leaving 3 bases between the germline ends. CDR1 SEHNR and CDR2 FQNEAQ were looked up in the germline V gene (reference sequence).